The T cell receptor (beta chain) described here comes from a study of a mutant IDH1 vaccine in newly diagnosed glioma (dated by TCRdb to about 2021). Regarding the study in general: Patients received eight vaccinations in weeks 1, 3, 5, 7, 11, 15, 19 and 23, corresponding to visits V03 through V10. Prior to enrollment, patients had been given standard therapy consisting of radiotherapy alone, temozolomide alone, or radiochemotherapy with temozolomide, with the combination given to most patients. Peripheral blood samples were drawn at six visits, namely V03 (baseline), V05, V07, V10, V12 and V13. Vaccination was initiated 4-6 weeks after radiotherapy alone, or concurrently with temozolomide cycles in the chemotherapy-containing groups. Longitudinal TCRB deep sequencing was performed for some 25 treated patients wherever samples were available for exploratory analyses. The roughly 32 treated patients were approximately 62% male and about 38% female, with a mean age of 40.4 years.

About this clone: Its specific antigen is unknown. No base qualities exist here, and no much larger clone lies one base off it.

The sample's time point label is to be understood as: week 23, last vaccination. A 20-mer mutant IDH1 peptide at 300 micrograms in Montanide made up each vaccine dose, which was injected subcutaneously together with topical imiquimod. Newly diagnosed WHO grade 3 or 4 IDH1-mutant astrocytomas showing loss of nuclear ATRX were present in the donors. The samples were drawn from NOA16, a multicentre, single-arm, open-label phase I trial in Germany that tested a mutant IDH1 peptide vaccine in humans for the first time. Genomic DNA for TCRB sequencing was extracted from EDTA blood using the DNeasy Blood and Tissue Kit. The library was obtained by the immunoSEQ multiplex PCR assay. The hsTCRB Kit was used according to the manufacturer's protocol to amplify rearranged TCR beta chain sequences. An Illumina MiSeq was used to sequence the TCRB libraries. On the authors' methods: Demultiplexing, trimming and gene mapping were performed with the kit vendor's proprietary platform. TCRdb carries this immuneACCESS record with in-frame sequences only. Its versions omit some clonotypes, under half of them owing to an unresolved V gene in the studies checked, with the rest unexplained. The V and J calls and clone size are taken from that table; D and trimming were inferred from the DNA. For this sample the table gives 20,000 to 25,000 clones, of which roughly 82% were detected only once. Around 13% of the sample lies in the top ten.

The cysteine opens and the phenylalanine closes a CDR3 of 14 amino acids. Solely the CDR3 DNA is kept, with 42 bases framed from the first base. The germline V gene gives CDR1 as SQVTM and CDR2 as ANQGSEA. The V end loses 3 bases and the J end loses 6 bases, and a stretch of 15 bases separates them. General findings and caveats noted by the study authors: PBMC samples for TCRB deep sequencing were selected based on availability. Pseudoprogression seemed to be unrelated to changes in the top peripheral T cell clonotypes found by TCRB sequencing. The authors noted that analyses of patient blood samples could not be reproduced because of sample limitations. Vaccine-induced immune responses across multiple MHC alleles were detected in 93.3% of patients.

The chain links TRBV29-1 with TRBJ2-1; the D element might be TRBD1 or TRBD2, as each aligns at 5 bases. The sample consisted of PBMCs, taken from a glioma patient whose treatment included an IDH1 peptide vaccine. This TCR derives from a man aged 25 to 40 with glioma. DNA sequence: TGCAGCGTTGATTCGTGGGACCGGGGCAATGAGCAGTTCTTC. The encoded protein is CSVDSWDRGNEQFF.